A single sample is the source of the 17 T cell receptor beta chains below, sequenced in a study of T cell repertoires in cytomegalovirus infection. From the reads, TCRdb called clonotypes with MiXCR, one entry per CDR3 protein. The table has about a million distinct CDR3 sequences, roughly 30% seen once. No cognate antigen is known for these TCRs. The sequencing here drew on cultured CD8+ T cells from PBMCs, taken from culture after CMV antigen stimulation. The receptors stem from a human donor in good health (CMV status not recorded). Some clones in this sample may be carry-over from other donors' samples.

A few counts support this clonotype. V is TRBV7-6 and J is TRBJ1-5, with 7 nucleotides matching TRBD1. The ends lost 3 bases at V and 4 bases at J; junction bases unmatched: 15. The CDR3 is 18 residues long. The germline V gene encodes CDR1 SGHVS and CDR2 FNYEAQ. CDR3: CASSFWTGPREGNQPQHF. The CDR3 region has the DNA TGTGCCAGCAGCTTTTGGACAGGACCGCGAGAGGGTAATCAGCCCCAGCATTTT.

This clonotype has just a few counts. V is TRBV24-1 and J is TRBJ2-1; 8 bases fit TRBD1. The CDR3 has 14 amino acids. J lost 7 bases, V lost 4 bases, and 5 bases had no gene match. Germline V lookup: CDR1 KGHDR, CDR2 SFDVKD. The CDR3 DNA is TGTGCCACCAGTGACAGGACAGGGCTGAATGAGCAGTTCTTC. This gives the protein CATSDRTGLNEQFF.

This chain connects TRBV4-1 to TRBJ1-1, with D tentatively TRBD1 (6 bases). The germline CDR1 and CDR2 sequences are MGHRA and YSYEKL. The CDR3 totals 15 residues. V was trimmed by 3 bases and J by 2 bases, leaving 13 bases between them. The CDR3 nucleotides read TGCGCCAGCAGCCAGGCCGGGGGGGGCAACACTGAAGCTTTCTTT. It is translated as CASSQAGGGNTEAFF.

This CDR3 is CASSLVESYNEQFF. CDR3 nucleotides: TGTGCCAGCAGCTTAGTAGAGTCCTACAATGAGCAGTTCTTC. The chain links TRBV7-4 to TRBJ2-1; D remains unclear. The CDR3 has 14 amino acids. V was pared by 1 base and J by 1 base, with 5 bases between. Germline CDR1 and CDR2: SGHVT and SQSDAQ.

The chain combines TRBV12-5 with TRBJ2-7; the match to TRBD1 covers 7 bases. This CDR3 region has 15 residues. Germline V gives CDR1 LGHNT, CDR2 FRNRAP. J lost 2 bases, V lost 5 bases, and 9 bases had no gene match. This CDR3 is CASGGFVTGPYEQYF. In DNA form, the CDR3 reads TGTGCTAGTGGTGGCTTCGTGACAGGGCCCTACGAGCAGTACTTC.

This clonotype appeared many times. The genes are TRBV7-2 and TRBJ2-6; D ambiguous. The CDR3 is made up of 19 amino acids. The V gene's germline CDR1 is SGHTA and CDR2 FQGNSA. V was cut by 3 bases and J by 4 bases, with 22 bases left in between. The CDR3 spells CASSLRLQFTSAGANVLTF. CDR3 nucleotide sequence: TGTGCCAGCAGCTTGCGTTTACAGTTCACATCGGCCGGGGCCAACGTCCTGACTTTC.

J is TRBJ2-3 and V is TRBV4-2, with 7 bases lining up with TRBD1. This CDR3 is built from 16 residues. Germline V gives CDR1 LGHNA, CDR2 YNFKEQ. V trimming: 3 bases; J trimming: 1 base; junction bases outside the gene matches: 7. The CDR3 sequence: CASSHKLGQGTDTQYF. The DNA for the CDR3 is TGTGCCAGCAGCCATAAACTTGGACAGGGCACAGATACGCAGTATTTT.

The V call is TRBV12-3 or TRBV12-4, the J call TRBJ2-3, with D hard to call. This CDR3 region has 14 residues. The V gene lost 3 bases and the J gene lost 3 bases, with 10 bases spanning the gap. CDR3 amino acids: CASSFPPGTDTQYF. The CDR3 nucleotides are TGTGCCAGCAGTTTCCCTCCAGGAACAGATACGCAGTATTTT.

The chain recombines TRBV12-3 or TRBV12-4 with TRBJ1-5; 9 bases are shared with TRBD1. The CDR3 totals 11 residues. The V and J ends lost 11 bases and 7 bases, in that order; junction bases with no gene match: 3. CDR3 residues: CAAGQGQPQHF. The DNA of the CDR3 is TGTGCCGCGGGACAGGGCCAGCCCCAGCATTTT.

This rearrangement joins TRBV4-1 to TRBJ2-1, with 7 nucleotides matching TRBD1. Germline CDR1 MGHRA, CDR2 YSYEKL. The CDR3 loop spans 13 amino acids. V lost 5 bases, J lost 9 bases, and 7 bases stayed unmatched. The CDR3 spells CASSDRVEGEQFF. CDR3 DNA sequence: TGCGCCAGCAGCGACAGGGTAGAAGGTGAGCAGTTCTTC.

The chain couples TRBV19 to TRBJ1-1; D perhaps matches TRBD1 (6 bases). From germline, CDR1 is LNHDA and CDR2 SQIVND (reference sequence). The length of the CDR3 is 14 residues. The ends were cut back, 2 bases at V and 6 bases at J, with 13 bases in the middle. The CDR3 protein is CASSIRGEGPEAFF. CDR3 DNA sequence: TGTGCCAGTAGTATAAGGGGGGAGGGGCCTGAAGCTTTCTTT.

The table lists this clonotype with a few counts. The rearrangement joins TRBV28 to TRBJ2-7, with D possibly matching TRBD2 (7 bases). CDR3 length: 13 residues. With 5 bases removed from V and 4 bases from J, the gap between germline ends came to 12 bases. Per germline, CDR1 MDHEN and CDR2 SYDVKM. CDR3 region: CASSAGARYEQYV. CDR3 coding DNA: TGTGCCAGCAGTGCGGGGGCCAGATACGAGCAGTACGTC.

The CDR3 loop reads CASSSIREAFF. The DNA for the CDR3 is TGTGCCAGCAGTTCGATCAGGGAAGCTTTCTTT. V gene TRBV6-1 combines with J gene TRBJ1-1; D is uncertain. The CDR3 totals 11 residues. Germline CDR1 reads MNHNS; CDR2 reads SASEGT. The V gene lost 5 bases and the J gene lost 8 bases, with 9 bases spanning the gap.

This clonotype was found many times. This rearrangement joins TRBV7-2 to TRBJ2-3, with TRBD2 matching 10 bases. The CDR3 length is 15 residues. With 5 bases clipped from V and 2 bases from J, the junction kept 4 bases outside the gene matches. Germline V gene data show CDR1 as SGHTA and CDR2 as FQGNSA. CDR3 amino acids: CASSVSGGFTDTQYF. CDR3 bases: TGTGCCAGCAGCGTTAGCGGGGGGTTCACAGATACGCAGTATTTT.

The rearrangement joins TRBV7-9 to TRBJ2-2; weak D call: TRBD1 (6 bases). Between the trimmed V and J ends, which lost 4 bases and 2 bases, there was a span of 14 bases. The CDR3 loop spans 16 amino acids. Germline CDR1 is SEHNR and CDR2 is FQNEAQ (reference sequence). CDR3 coding DNA: TGTGCCAGCAGCTCCAGGACAGCTAGAAACACCGGGGAGCTGTTTTTT. It yields the protein CASSSRTARNTGELFF.

This clonotype was seen only once. The V and J genes are TRBV18 and TRBJ2-1; 7 bases line up with TRBD2. This CDR3 comprises 14 residues. CDR1 is KGHSH and CDR2 is LQKENI in the germline V gene. V was pared by 1 base and J by 5 bases, with 2 bases of the junction left unmatched. As DNA, the CDR3 is TGTGCCAGCTCACCACAGGGAGGGAACAATGAGCAGTTCTTC. Translating gives CASSPQGGNNEQFF.

This clonotype was observed a few times. This chain uses TRBV19 with TRBJ2-1; D tentatively reads TRBD1 or TRBD2 (6 bases each). Germline V lookup: CDR1 LNHDA, CDR2 SQIVND (reference sequence). This CDR3 comprises 15 residues. The V gene lost 6 bases and the J gene lost 2 bases, with 14 bases spanning the gap. The CDR3: CASSRKGGTYNEQFF. The CDR3 DNA reads as TGTGCCAGTAGCCGAAAAGGGGGGACCTACAATGAGCAGTTCTTC.